These 9 T cell receptor beta chains were all obtained from the same sample, sequenced in a study of blood T cells in healthy people across ages. PCR was performed a second time for about 7 to 12 cycles using a sample-barcoded 5' primer and a J-beta primer mix. A single record per CDR3 protein comes from TCRdb applying MiXCR to the 5' RACE reads. This table has over a million distinct CDR3 sequences, about 45% appearing once. Input material: blood. The receptors stem from a woman between 18 and 30 years old in good health.

This clonotype was observed a handful of times. The rearrangement links TRBV4-1 to TRBJ1-1; no reliable D call. There are 13 residues in the CDR3. V lost 1 base and J 6 bases, leaving 9 bases between the germline ends. Germline CDR1 MGHRA, CDR2 YSYEKL. The CDR3 sequence is CASSQGGFAEAFF. The CDR3 coding sequence is TGCGCCAGCAGCCAAGGTGGTTTCGCTGAAGCTTTCTTT.

The sample holds a few counts of this clonotype. This rearrangement joins TRBV28 to TRBJ2-1, with TRBD1 identical over 7 bases. Germline loops: CDR1 MDHEN, CDR2 SYDVKM. V lost 3 bases, J lost 9 bases, and 5 bases stayed unmatched. The CDR3 has 13 amino acids. CDR3 sequence (DNA): TGTGCCAGCAGTTTTACAGGGGTAGGTGAGCAGTTCTTC. Its translation is CASSFTGVGEQFF.

This sequence joins TRBV14 and TRBJ1-6; D gene unclear. V lost 5 bases to trimming and J lost 7 bases, with 6 bases between them. The CDR3 totals 12 residues. Germline CDR1 SGHDN, CDR2 FVKESK. The CDR3 DNA follows: TGTGCCAGCAGCTATATGAATTCACCCCTCCACTTT. This codes for CASSYMNSPLHF. Variable domain in full (rest from reference TRBV14 and TRBJ1-6): EAGVTQFPSHSVIEKGQTVTLRCDPISGHDNLYWYRRVMGKEIKFLLHFVKESKQDESGMPNNRFLAERTGGTYSTLKVQPAELEDSGVYFCASSYMNSPLHFGNGTRLTVT.

This clonotype was detected a few times. The chain employs TRBV7-9 and TRBJ2-1, with 8 bases lining up with TRBD1. Germline V gene data show CDR1 as SEHNR and CDR2 as FQNEAQ (reference sequence). The CDR3 covers 12 residues. V shed 5 bases and J 15 bases; nucleotides not matched to a gene: 9. Written as DNA, the CDR3 is TGTGCCAGCAGCCATCAGGGGGCGAAGGGGTTCTTC. The encoded protein is CASSHQGAKGFF.

Only one count was recorded for this clonotype. The chain combines TRBV12-3 or TRBV12-4 with TRBJ2-7, with TRBD2 as a possible D gene (6 bases). With 5 bases removed from V and 2 bases from J, the gap between germline ends came to 19 bases. The CDR3 consists of 16 residues. DNA for the CDR3: TGTGCCAGCAGTCCCCGTCCCTCTAGCGACACCTACGAGCAGTACTTC. This codes for CASSPRPSSDTYEQYF.

This clonotype was observed a few times. The rearrangement uses TRBV10-3 and TRBJ2-1; D is ambiguous. There are 13 residues in the CDR3. Trimming took off 5 bases at V and 3 bases at J, with 8 bases between the two ends. Germline values: CDR1 ENHRY, CDR2 SYGVKD. The CDR3 reads CAISLGFYNEQFF. CDR3 sequence (DNA): TGTGCCATCAGTCTAGGATTCTACAATGAGCAGTTCTTC.

CDR3 sequence reads: CASSLTGAEYEQYF. CDR3 in DNA: TGTGCCAGCAGCTTGACGGGGGCGGAGTACGAGCAGTACTTC. This chain joins TRBV5-4 and TRBJ2-7; TRBD1 or TRBD2 may be the D gene (6 bases each). CDR1 and CDR2 (germline): SGHNT, YYREEE (reference sequence). CDR3 length: 14 amino acids. Deletions cut 1 base from V and 4 bases from J, with 12 bases between.

The chain has TRBV28 and TRBJ2-3, with D possibly matching TRBD1 (5 bases). CDR3 length: 15 amino acids. Deletions cut 3 bases from V and 4 bases from J, with 14 bases between. CDR1 and CDR2 (germline): MDHEN, SYDVKM. DNA for the CDR3: TGTGCCAGCAGTTTTCAAGGCAGGGTAGCAGATACGCAGTATTTT. Its translation: CASSFQGRVADTQYF.

This clonotype was observed a few times. This chain links TRBV10-3 with TRBJ2-7; D perhaps matches TRBD2 (6 bases). Trimming removed 6 bases at V and 2 bases at J, with 17 bases between. In germline, CDR1 is ENHRY, CDR2 SYGVKD. This CDR3 region has 15 residues. In DNA form, the CDR3 reads TGTGCCATCAGAACGGCGGGGTTTGGCGCCTACGAGCAGTACTTC. It yields the protein CAIRTAGFGAYEQYF.